This TCR beta chain was profiled in a study of identical twins. Study-wide findings and caveats: Conclusions were based on cross-sectional statistical analysis, without following the same donors. Out-of-frame beta sequences exhibited a weaker degree of excess twin sharing. The models gave estimates that fell short of the out-of-frame TCR alpha sharing seen in monozygotic twins.

A template switching step contributed a universal primer site, while unique molecular identifiers were present in the cDNA. One entry per CDR3 protein results from TCRdb running MiXCR on the 5' RACE reads. The sample contains 450,000 to 650,000 distinct CDR3 sequences, about 15% of which appear only once. This clonotype appeared a few times. Its antigen is still unknown. V lost 1 base, J lost 4 bases, and 8 bases stayed unmatched. The CDR3 is 16 amino acids. Germline assignment: CDR1 KGHSH and CDR2 LQKENI. The data also belong to a second study, concerning yellow fever vaccine responses in identical twins.

This sequence originates from a woman in her late teens or twenties in good health. The sample taken for sequencing was CD4+ T cells sorted from blood. The chain links TRBV18 to TRBJ1-1, with TRBD1 matching over 8 bases. This CDR3 is CASSPRLQGAGTEAFF. The CDR3 DNA is TGTGCCAGCTCACCACGTCTTCAGGGGGCTGGCACTGAAGCTTTCTTT. The whole variable domain, filled in from reference TRBV18 and TRBJ1-1, reads NAGVMQNPRHLVRRRGQEARLRCSPMKGHSHVYWYRQLPEEGLKFMVYLQKENIIDESGMPKERFSAEFPKEGPSILRIQQVVRGDSAAYFCASSPRLQGAGTEAFFGQGTRLTVV.